This T cell receptor (beta chain) originates from a study of early T cells in non-severe SARS-CoV-2 infection (dated by TCRdb to the early 2020s). Background for the entire study: Bulk RNA from unsorted whole blood was used for TCR sequencing, so alpha and beta chains could not be paired.

What the study reported, not specific to this receptor: VDJdb matching was skewed toward anti-spike CD8 responses and likely underestimated virus-specific expansions, missing private and CD4 specificities.

The study was a case-control design nested within a healthcare worker cohort in London, UK, with weekly nasopharyngeal swab PCR tests and blood sampling. Healthcare workers were enrolled in the week of the UK lockdown, from 23 to 31 March 2020, and were followed every week for up to roughly 16 weeks. This clonotype was recorded many times. This receptor's antigen is unknown. No base-level quality is on record; no much larger clone is a single base apart. Trimming removed 8 bases from V and 7 bases from J; the gene matches leave 8 bases unexplained. Taken from cysteine to phenylalanine, the CDR3 has 13 residues. Solely the CDR3 DNA is kept, with 39 bases framed from the first base. In the germline V gene (reference sequence), CDR1 corresponds to MNHEY and CDR2 to SMNVEV. The library was made by 5' RACE. The instrument given in TCRdb is NextSeq 500. Unique molecular identifiers were attached to individual cDNA molecules in the TCR library protocol so that sequencing error and PCR bias could be corrected. Both TCR alpha and beta chains were sequenced, and tight co-correlation was observed between alpha and beta sequence abundances in each sample. Per the source publication's procedure: Decombinator V4 was used to annotate TCR sequences for V gene, J gene and CDR3. TCRs were defined as expanded if a significant change between any two time points was detected under a Poisson model with p below 0.0001. TCR abundances were normalised to the total number of TCRs sequenced in each sample and reported as counts per million. MAIT TCRs were defined by TRAV1-2 paired with TRAJ12, TRAJ20 or TRAJ33, and iNKT TCRs by TRAV10 paired with TRAJ18. VDJdb, accessed on 1 November 2021, was searched for TCRs annotated for CMV, EBV and SARS-CoV-2, and TCRs annotated for more than one antigen were excluded. TCRdb's own reprocessing of the public reads used fastp at Q25 and MiXCR and kept productive beta chains. Rows with a matching CDR3 protein are joined into one entry that keeps the most common DNA and genes. The V and J calls were determined by TCRdb, not by the authors. For this sample there are about 61,000 distinct CDR3 sequences; 10% to 11% appear just once. About 1.5% of the sample is in the top ten clones.

This TCR came from an adult who was a healthcare worker with PCR-confirmed SARS-CoV-2 infection or an uninfected control (not recorded which). Sequencing was done on a sample of whole blood. The receptor chain draws on TRBV27 and TRBJ1-2; 9 central bases correspond to TRBD1. CDR3 reads: CASGMGQGGGYTF. The DNA sequence follows: TGTGCCAGCGGGATGGGACAGGGCGGTGGCTACACCTTC.